This entry is about one TCR beta chain. It lacks a known antigen. Nothing much larger sits one base from this clone, and base qualities are not available. The data are from a study of blood T cell repertoires in COVID-19 (dated by TCRdb to 2020 to 2021). Background on the whole study: Samples from collaborators originated in the United States, Italy and Spain and spanned both the acute and convalescent phases of COVID-19. Deeply sampled blood TCRbeta repertoires from subjects exposed to, actively infected with, or recovered from COVID-19 were included in the dataset. Sample metadata almost always included a de-identified subject ID, COVID-19 status, age in years and sex. The repertoires were released in a freely available public database meant as a resource for research on the immune response to SARS-CoV-2. HLA class I and class II types, where available, came from metadata supplied by the sample provider rather than from assay-based typing. The samples were drawn from the first 160 participants of the ongoing ImmuneRACE study and from about 1,200 subjects provided by 6 global collaborators. The prospective study material was composed of cDNA or gDNA derived from T cells, B-cell-depleted T cells, or PBMCs.

Its CDR3 holds 11 amino acids, cysteine through phenylalanine. Solely the CDR3 DNA is kept, with 33 bases framed from the first base. Between the V and J ends, shortened by 7 bases and 3 bases respectively, the junction contains 9 bases. From a lookup of the germline V gene, CDR1 and CDR2 are SQVTM and ANQGSEA. Each collaborating institution followed its own protocols to collect whole blood in K2EDTA tubes. For TCRbeta analysis, collaborators shipped samples as frozen whole blood, isolated PBMCs, or DNA extracted from either of those sample types. The investigation overall reported the following: The amount of clinical and demographic metadata varied by source and participant and was provided uncurated.

TCRbeta CDR3 regions were amplified from genomic DNA by means of the immunoSEQ Assay, a bias-controlled multiplex PCR. The paper's data handling went like this. Nucleated cell counts per sample were estimated from amplification of reference gene primers within the assay. Sequence reads were collapsed and filtered to measure the absolute abundance of every unique TCRbeta CDR3 rearrangement. Productive Simpson clonality was computed per sample as the square root of Simpson's diversity index over productive rearrangements. Entries here come from immuneACCESS through TCRdb and include only in-frame sequences with V and J called. Some clones fail to appear in such tables; in the studies checked, an unresolved V gene covers under half of the shortfall, and the cause of the remainder is unknown. V and J calls and clone size come straight from that table; D and trimming were deduced from the DNA. The sample has over 45,000 clones on record, around 86% of them singletons. The ten top clones hold about 2% of the sample.

Material: peripheral blood. The clonotype comes from a woman aged 55-70 years with acute or convalescent COVID-19. The rearranged chain carries TRBV29-1 and TRBJ1-2; TRBD1 is a weak D gene call, 5 bases matching. In nucleotide form, the sequence is TGCAGCGCGACAGTCTACTATGGCTACACCTTC. It translates to CSATVYYGYTF.